The 21 T cell receptor beta chains given below trace back to one sample, sequenced in a study of radiation and T cells in renal cell carcinoma. The assay was immunoSEQ multiplex PCR, and TCRdb's table has in-frame clones only and misses some. The sample has roughly 130,000 clones, 85% to 90% seen once; the top ten hold around 6%. Noted time point: blood 2 weeks post-SBRT. Treatment indicated: 15 Gy SBRT to primary tumor, nephrectomy 4 weeks later. The source was blood, collected from a patient whose treatment included radiotherapy and nephrectomy. The source is a woman in her seventies with renal cell carcinoma.

The chain carries TRBV11-3 and TRBJ2-3; D is unclear. The CDR3 is 12 residues long. From germline, CDR1 is SGHNT and CDR2 YENEEA. V was trimmed by 0 bases and J by 5 bases, leaving 3 bases between them. The CDR3 DNA reads TGTGCCAGCAGCTTAGATGTAGATACGCAGTATTTT. It yields the protein CASSLDVDTQYF.

The rearrangement uses TRBV19 and TRBJ1-5; no clear D. This CDR3 is 15 amino acids long. Germline V gene data show CDR1 as LNHDA and CDR2 as SQIVND (reference sequence). Trimming took 5 bases from V and 7 from J, leaving 18 bases between them. CDR3: CASSVGVGSWQPQHF. The CDR3 DNA follows: TGTGCCAGTAGTGTGGGCGTAGGGAGTTGGCAGCCCCAGCATTTT.

The chain couples TRBV7-2 to TRBJ1-5; D call uncertain. The germline V and J ends were trimmed by 6 bases and 3 bases, with 15 bases remaining between them. The CDR3 extends over 15 amino acids. Germline V gene lookup returns CDR1 SGHTA and CDR2 FQGNSA. CDR3 sequence: CASSLPGLTNQPQHF. The CDR3 coding sequence is TGTGCCAGCAGTCTCCCCGGGCTTACCAATCAGCCCCAGCATTTT.

The rearrangement links TRBV5-1 to TRBJ1-1; 9 nucleotides agree with TRBD1. This CDR3 has 14 amino acids. Germline V CDR1 and CDR2: SGHRS, YFSETQ. The V gene end was trimmed by 5 bases and the J gene end by 6 bases; junction bases not matched to a gene: 8. In DNA, the CDR3 is TGCGCCAGCAGGGAACAGGGGGCGGGCGCTGAAGCTTTCTTT. It is translated as CASREQGAGAEAFF.

The rearrangement uses TRBV4-1 and TRBJ1-5; perhaps TRBD1 as D (5 bases). Germline V gives CDR1 MGHRA, CDR2 YSYEKL. Trimming left V 6 bases short and J 1 base short, with 13 bases between. This CDR3 region has 15 residues. CDR3: CASRDSGVSNQPQHF. In nucleotides, the CDR3 is TGCGCCAGCAGGGATTCGGGGGTGAGCAATCAGCCCCAGCATTTT.

This clone has only one observation. This specimen includes other DNA sequences encoding the same CDR3. The chain carries TRBV7-2 and TRBJ2-3; weak D call: TRBD2 (7 bases). CDR3 length: 15 residues. In germline, CDR1 is SGHTA, CDR2 FQGNSA. Trimming took 0 bases from V and 3 from J, leaving 10 bases between them. CDR3: CASSLAGGRTDTQYF. The DNA for the CDR3 is TGTGCCAGCAGCTTAGCGGGGGGGCGTACAGATACGCAGTATTTT. The full variable domain, with the rest looked up from reference TRBV7-2 and TRBJ2-3, is GAGVSQSPSNKVTEKGKDVELRCDPISGHTALYWYRQSLGQGLEFLIYFQGNSAPDKSGLPSDRFSAERTGGSVSTLTIQRTQQEDSAVYLCASSLAGGRTDTQYFGPGTRLTVL.

This clone occurred a few times. The chain carries TRBV30 and TRBJ1-1; D ambiguous. The germline V gene has CDR1 GTSNPN and CDR2 SVGIG (reference sequence). The CDR3 is 13 residues long. Trimming stripped 6 bases from V and 1 base from J, with 12 bases between. CDR3: CACQTTGNTEAFF. The CDR3 DNA is TGTGCCTGTCAGACTACCGGGAACACTGAAGCTTTCTTT.

The chain joins TRBV6-6 to TRBJ2-3, with TRBD1 identical over 7 bases. Per germline, CDR1 MNHNY and CDR2 SVGAGI (reference sequence). J lost 0 bases, V lost 7 bases, and 10 bases had no gene match. The CDR3 has 16 amino acids. The CDR3 region is CASTPDGTASTDTQYF. CDR3 nucleotide sequence: TGTGCCAGCACCCCCGACGGGACAGCCAGCACAGATACGCAGTATTTT.

A single count supports this clone. The rearrangement uses TRBV27 and TRBJ1-6; TRBD1 matches 9 bases. The CDR3 covers 15 residues. Per germline, CDR1 MNHEY and CDR2 SMNVEV (reference sequence). The trim removed 4 bases at V and 7 bases at J, leaving 5 bases unmatched. This chain's CDR3 is CASSYSGQGNSPLHF. The CDR3 nucleotides are TGTGCCAGCAGTTATTCCGGACAGGGGAATTCACCCCTCCACTTT.

The DNA of the CDR3 is TGTGCCAGCAGCTTGGGCTGGAACAATGAGCAGTTCTTC. Translated: CASSLGWNNEQFF. The chain carries TRBV11-2 and TRBJ2-1, with no clear D. Looked up from germline, CDR1 is SGHAT and CDR2 is FQNNGV. Trimming removed 3 bases from V and 5 bases from J, with 8 bases in between. CDR3 length: 13 residues.

The chain recombines TRBV28 with TRBJ2-7; D remains unclear. Trimming left V 6 bases short and J 1 base short, with 16 bases between. The germline gives CDR1 MDHEN, CDR2 SYDVKM. The CDR3 has 15 residues. The DNA for the CDR3 is TGTGCCAGCAGCCCCCTGGGCGATATTTCCTACGAGCAGTACTTC. Protein sequence: CASSPLGDISYEQYF.

This chain links TRBV27 with TRBJ2-7; D is unclear. Trimming removed 6 bases at V and 2 bases at J, with 11 bases between. The V gene's germline CDR1 is MNHEY and CDR2 SMNVEV (reference sequence). This CDR3 is built from 13 residues. The CDR3: CASSPRAPYEQYF. The DNA of the CDR3 is TGTGCCAGCAGCCCCCGAGCCCCCTACGAGCAGTACTTC.

This chain uses TRBV19 with TRBJ1-6; D gene uncertain. V was trimmed by 7 bases and J by 10 bases, leaving 17 bases between them. This CDR3 region has 14 residues. CDR1 LNHDA and CDR2 SQIVND come from the germline V gene (reference sequence). The CDR3 DNA is TGTGCCAGTACCCGCGGCCCGCCCGACTCACCCCTCCACTTT. Protein sequence: CASTRGPPDSPLHF.

The V call is TRBV28, the J call TRBJ1-4; D is undetermined. The CDR3 runs 14 residues. Per germline, CDR1 MDHEN and CDR2 SYDVKM. Trimming removed 1 base from V and 3 bases from J, with 6 bases in between. The CDR3 DNA reads TGTGCCAGCAGTTTATTGGGTTCTAATGAAAAACTGTTTTTT. Encoded protein: CASSLLGSNEKLFF.

This clone occurred a few times. V gene TRBV9 combines with J gene TRBJ1-4; D unclear. Trimming pared 3 bases from V and 0 bases from J, leaving 9 bases between. Germline V gene data show CDR1 as SGDLS and CDR2 as YYNGEE. CDR3 length: 15 amino acids. The CDR3 DNA reads as TGTGCCAGCAGCGCGGGTAAAGCAACTAATGAAAAACTGTTTTTT. Amino acid sequence: CASSAGKATNEKLFF.

V gene TRBV6-1 combines with J gene TRBJ2-7, with a possible D match to TRBD2 (6 bases). V lost 3 bases and J lost 6, with 15 bases in between. The CDR3 runs to 14 residues. In germline, CDR1 is MNHNS, CDR2 SASEGT. The CDR3 loop is CASSERGSLTEQYF. CDR3 nucleotide sequence: TGTGCCAGCAGTGAGCGGGGCAGCCTCACCGAGCAGTACTTC.

V gene TRBV10-2 combines with J gene TRBJ2-7, with 7 bases aligning to TRBD2. V dropped 0 bases and J dropped 2; count of bases not matched to a gene: 4. This CDR3 has 15 amino acids. The germline gives CDR1 WSHSY, CDR2 SAAADI. This CDR3 is CASSESGGSTYEQYF. The CDR3 coding sequence is TGCGCCAGCAGTGAGTCGGGGGGGTCAACCTACGAGCAGTACTTC.

The chain combines TRBV19 with TRBJ2-1, with 8 positions matching TRBD2. Trimming took 6 bases from V and 9 from J; bases not matched to a gene: 10. Germline V gives CDR1 LNHDA, CDR2 SQIVND (reference sequence). The CDR3 extends over 14 amino acids. CDR3 nucleotides: TGTGCCAGTAGGAACGGGGGGGCCTGGGCTGAGCAGTTCTTC. As protein: CASRNGGAWAEQFF.

The chain links TRBV10-3 to TRBJ2-7; possible D gene TRBD1, 6 bases. CDR3 length: 15 residues. Germline V gives CDR1 ENHRY, CDR2 SYGVKD. With 2 bases removed from V and 2 bases from J, the gap between germline ends came to 13 bases. CDR3 amino acids: CAISEPRDIPYEQYF. The CDR3 DNA is TGTGCCATCAGTGAGCCACGGGACATTCCCTACGAGCAGTACTTC.

This chain connects TRBV27 to TRBJ1-4; D not certain. The V and J ends lost 2 bases and 0 bases respectively, with 4 bases between them. Germline assignment: CDR1 MNHEY and CDR2 SMNVEV (reference sequence). This CDR3 contains 14 residues. The CDR3 coding sequence is TGTGCCAGCAGTTTAGAAGCAACTAATGAAAAACTGTTTTTT. Its translation is CASSLEATNEKLFF. Full variable domain (remainder filled in from reference TRBV27 and TRBJ1-4): EAQVTQNPRYLITVTGKKLTVTCSQNMNHEYMSWYRQDPGLGLRQIYYSMNVEVTDKGDVPEGYKVSRKEKRNFPLILESPSPNQTSLYFCASSLEATNEKLFFGSGTQLSVL.

The chain combines TRBV6-1 with TRBJ2-5; D may be TRBD2 (6 bases). The CDR3 consists of 13 residues. Trimming stripped 6 bases from V and 3 bases from J, with 11 bases between. Per the germline V gene, CDR1 is MNHNS and CDR2 is SASEGT. In DNA, the CDR3 is TGTGCCAGCAGGAAGTCGGGGGAAGAGACCCAGTACTTC. Translated: CASRKSGEETQYF.